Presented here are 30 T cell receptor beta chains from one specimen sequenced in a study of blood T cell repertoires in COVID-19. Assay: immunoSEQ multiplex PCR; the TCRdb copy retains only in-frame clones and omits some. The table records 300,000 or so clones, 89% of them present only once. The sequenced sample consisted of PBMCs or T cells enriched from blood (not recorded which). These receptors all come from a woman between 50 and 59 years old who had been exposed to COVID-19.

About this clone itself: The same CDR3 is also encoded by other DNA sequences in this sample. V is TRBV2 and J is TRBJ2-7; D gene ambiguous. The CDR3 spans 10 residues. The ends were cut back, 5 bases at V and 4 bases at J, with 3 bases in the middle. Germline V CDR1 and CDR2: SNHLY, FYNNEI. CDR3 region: CASSSYEQYF. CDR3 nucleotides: TGTGCCAGCAGTTCGTACGAGCAGTACTTC.

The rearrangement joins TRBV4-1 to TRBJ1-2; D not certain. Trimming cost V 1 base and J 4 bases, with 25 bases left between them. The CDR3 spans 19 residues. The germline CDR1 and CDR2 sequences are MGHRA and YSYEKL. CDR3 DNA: TGCGCCAGCAGCCAAGTGGAGGCAGGAGGTAGCCTTACCCGCTATGGCTACACCTTC. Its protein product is CASSQVEAGGSLTRYGYTF.

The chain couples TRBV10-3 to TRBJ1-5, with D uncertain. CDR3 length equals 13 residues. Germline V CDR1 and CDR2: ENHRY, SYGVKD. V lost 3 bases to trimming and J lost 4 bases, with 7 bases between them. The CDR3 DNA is TGTGCCATCAGTGAAAACTTAAATCAGCCCCAGCATTTT. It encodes CAISENLNQPQHF.

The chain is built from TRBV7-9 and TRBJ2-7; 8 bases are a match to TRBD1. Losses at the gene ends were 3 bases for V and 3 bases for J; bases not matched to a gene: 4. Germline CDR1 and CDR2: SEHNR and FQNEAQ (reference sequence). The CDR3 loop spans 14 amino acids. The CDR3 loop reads CASSFGQGDYEQYF. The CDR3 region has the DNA TGTGCCAGCAGCTTCGGACAGGGAGACTACGAGCAGTACTTC.

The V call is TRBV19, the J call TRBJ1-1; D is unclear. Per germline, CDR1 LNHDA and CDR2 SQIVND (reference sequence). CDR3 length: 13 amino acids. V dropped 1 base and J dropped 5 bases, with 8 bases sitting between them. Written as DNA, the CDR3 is TGTGCCAGTAGTATAGGGAGTACGACTGAAGCTTTCTTT. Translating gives CASSIGSTTEAFF.

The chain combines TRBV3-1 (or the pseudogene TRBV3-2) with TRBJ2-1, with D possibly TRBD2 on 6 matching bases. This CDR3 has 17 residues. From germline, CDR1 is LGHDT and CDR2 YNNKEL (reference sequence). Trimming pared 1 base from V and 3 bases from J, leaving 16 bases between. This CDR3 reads CASSQVKMAGYYNEQFF. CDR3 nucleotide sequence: TGTGCCAGCAGCCAAGTTAAAATGGCGGGATACTACAATGAGCAGTTCTTC.

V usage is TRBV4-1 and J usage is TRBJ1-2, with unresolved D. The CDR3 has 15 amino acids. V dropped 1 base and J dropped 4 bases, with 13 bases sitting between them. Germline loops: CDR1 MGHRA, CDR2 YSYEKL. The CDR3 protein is CASSQGQKRGYGYTF. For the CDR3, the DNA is TGCGCCAGCAGCCAAGGGCAGAAACGGGGCTATGGCTACACCTTC.

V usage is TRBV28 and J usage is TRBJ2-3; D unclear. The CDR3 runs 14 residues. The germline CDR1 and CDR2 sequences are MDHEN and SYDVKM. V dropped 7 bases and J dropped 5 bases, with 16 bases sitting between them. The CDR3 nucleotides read TGTGCCAGCACCCATGGAGTTTTAAGAGATACGCAGTATTTT. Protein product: CASTHGVLRDTQYF.

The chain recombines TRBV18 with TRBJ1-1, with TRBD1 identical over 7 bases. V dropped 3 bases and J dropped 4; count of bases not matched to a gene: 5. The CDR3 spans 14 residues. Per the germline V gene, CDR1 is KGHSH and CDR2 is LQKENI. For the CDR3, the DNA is TGTGCCAGCTCACCGCTCGCAGGGGGCACTGAAGCTTTCTTT. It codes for CASSPLAGGTEAFF.

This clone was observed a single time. The CDR3: CASSIYRESPEAFF. In DNA form, the CDR3 reads TGTGCCAGTAGTATTTACAGAGAGAGCCCTGAAGCTTTCTTT. The V gene is TRBV19, the J gene TRBJ1-1, with no clear D. V was clipped by 3 bases and J by 6 bases, with 14 bases between them. The CDR3 is made up of 14 amino acids. Germline V gene sequence: CDR1 LNHDA, CDR2 SQIVND (reference sequence).

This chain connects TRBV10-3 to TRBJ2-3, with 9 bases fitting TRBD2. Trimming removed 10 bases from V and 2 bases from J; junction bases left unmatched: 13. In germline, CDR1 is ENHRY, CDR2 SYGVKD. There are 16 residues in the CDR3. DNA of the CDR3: TGTGCCACCGCGGGGGGGGAGCGGGGGGCCACAGATACGCAGTATTTT. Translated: CATAGGERGATDTQYF.

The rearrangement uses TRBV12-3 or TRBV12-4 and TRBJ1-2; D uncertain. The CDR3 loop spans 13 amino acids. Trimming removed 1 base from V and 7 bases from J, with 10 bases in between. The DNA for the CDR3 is TGTGCCAGCAGTTTAGAGGCGGGCGGTGGCTACACCTTC. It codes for CASSLEAGGGYTF.

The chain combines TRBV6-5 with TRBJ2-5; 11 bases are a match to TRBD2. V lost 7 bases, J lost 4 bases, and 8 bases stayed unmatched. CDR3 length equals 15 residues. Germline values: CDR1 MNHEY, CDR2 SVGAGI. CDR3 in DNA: TGTGCCAGCATGACCTTTCTAGCGGGAGGAGAGACCCAGTACTTC. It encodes CASMTFLAGGETQYF.

The DNA for the CDR3 is TGTGCCAGCAGCTTGGTCCCAGGGGCCAACTATGGCTACACCTTC. This gives the protein CASSLVPGANYGYTF. The gene calls are TRBV5-4 and TRBJ1-2; maybe TRBD1 (6 bases). CDR1 is SGHNT, CDR2 YYREEE, per germline (reference sequence). The germline V and J ends were trimmed by 0 bases and 2 bases, with 11 bases remaining between them. The CDR3 is made up of 15 amino acids.

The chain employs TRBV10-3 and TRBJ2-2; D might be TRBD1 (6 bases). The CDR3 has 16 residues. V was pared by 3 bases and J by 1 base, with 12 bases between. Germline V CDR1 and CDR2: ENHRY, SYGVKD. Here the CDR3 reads CAISDLLGGNTGELFF. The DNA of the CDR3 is TGTGCCATCAGTGACCTTTTAGGGGGGAACACCGGGGAGCTGTTTTTT.

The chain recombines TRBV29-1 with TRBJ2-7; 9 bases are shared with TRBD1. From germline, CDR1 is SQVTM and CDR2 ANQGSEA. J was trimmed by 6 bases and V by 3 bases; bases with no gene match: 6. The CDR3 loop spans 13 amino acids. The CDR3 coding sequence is TGCAGCGTTGATGAGGACAGGGGCGGCGAGCAGTACTTC. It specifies CSVDEDRGGEQYF.

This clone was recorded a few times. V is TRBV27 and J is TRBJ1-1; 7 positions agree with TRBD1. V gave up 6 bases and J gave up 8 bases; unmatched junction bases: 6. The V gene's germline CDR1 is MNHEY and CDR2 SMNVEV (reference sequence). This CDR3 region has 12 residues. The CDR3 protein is CASRSTGAEAFF. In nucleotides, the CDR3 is TGTGCCAGCAGATCCACAGGGGCCGAAGCTTTCTTT.

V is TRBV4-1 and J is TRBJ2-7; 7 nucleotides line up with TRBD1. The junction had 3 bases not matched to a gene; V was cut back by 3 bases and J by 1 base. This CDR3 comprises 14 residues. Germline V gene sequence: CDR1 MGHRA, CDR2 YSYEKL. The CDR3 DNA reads TGCGCCAGCAGCCACCAGACAGGGTCCTACGAGCAGTACTTC. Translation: CASSHQTGSYEQYF.

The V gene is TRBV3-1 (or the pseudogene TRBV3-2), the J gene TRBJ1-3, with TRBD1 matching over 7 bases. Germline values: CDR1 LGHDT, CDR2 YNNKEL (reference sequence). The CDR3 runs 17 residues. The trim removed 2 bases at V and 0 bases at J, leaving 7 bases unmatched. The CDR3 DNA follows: TGTGCCAGCAGCCAACCGGGACAGTCTCTCTCTGGAAACACCATATATTTT. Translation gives CASSQPGQSLSGNTIYF.

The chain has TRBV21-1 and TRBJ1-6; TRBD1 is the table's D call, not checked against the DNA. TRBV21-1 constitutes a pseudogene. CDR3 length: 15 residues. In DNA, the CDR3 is TGTGCCAGCAGCTTAGGGACAGGGATAAATTCACCCCTCCACTTT. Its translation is CASSLGTGINSPLHF.

The chain's CDR3 is CASSPVGPSLGNSGNTIYF. The CDR3 coding sequence is TGTGCCAGCTCACCCGTGGGGCCCTCCTTGGGCAACTCTGGAAACACCATATATTTT. The V and J genes are TRBV18 and TRBJ1-3, with a weak D call TRBD1 (5 bases). The V end was cut by 3 bases, the J end by 0 bases, with 21 bases between. Germline loops: CDR1 KGHSH, CDR2 LQKENI. This CDR3 has 19 amino acids. Full variable domain (rest looked up from reference TRBV18 and TRBJ1-3): NAGVMQNPRHLVRRRGQEARLRCSPMKGHSHVYWYRQLPEEGLKFMVYLQKENIIDESGMPKERFSAEFPKEGPSILRIQQVVRGDSAAYFCASSPVGPSLGNSGNTIYFGEGSWLTVV.

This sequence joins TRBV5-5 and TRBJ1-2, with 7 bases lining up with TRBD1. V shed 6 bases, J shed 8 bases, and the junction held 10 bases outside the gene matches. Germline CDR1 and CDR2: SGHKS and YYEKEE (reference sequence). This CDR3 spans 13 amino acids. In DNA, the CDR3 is TGTGCCAGCAACCAACAACAGGGGACCGGCTACACCTTC. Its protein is CASNQQQGTGYTF.

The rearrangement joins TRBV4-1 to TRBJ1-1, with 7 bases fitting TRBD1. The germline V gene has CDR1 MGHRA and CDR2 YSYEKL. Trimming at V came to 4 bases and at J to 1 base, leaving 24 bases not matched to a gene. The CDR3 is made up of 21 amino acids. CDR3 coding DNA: TGCGCCAGCAGCCTTCTTCAAGGGACAGTAGGCCCGGCCCCGTGGAACACTGAAGCTTTCTTT. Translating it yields CASSLLQGTVGPAPWNTEAFF.

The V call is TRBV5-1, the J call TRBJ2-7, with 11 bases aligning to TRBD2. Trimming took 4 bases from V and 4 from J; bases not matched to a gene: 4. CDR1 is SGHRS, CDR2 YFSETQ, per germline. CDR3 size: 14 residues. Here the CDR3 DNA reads TGCGCCAGCAGCGTACGACTAGCGGGGTACGAGCAGTACTTC. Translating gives CASSVRLAGYEQYF. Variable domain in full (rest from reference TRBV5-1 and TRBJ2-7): KAGVTQTPRYLIKTRGQQVTLSCSPISGHRSVSWYQQTPGQGLQFLFEYFSETQRNKGNFPGRFSGRQFSNSRSEMNVSTLELGDSALYLCASSVRLAGYEQYFGPGTRLTVT.

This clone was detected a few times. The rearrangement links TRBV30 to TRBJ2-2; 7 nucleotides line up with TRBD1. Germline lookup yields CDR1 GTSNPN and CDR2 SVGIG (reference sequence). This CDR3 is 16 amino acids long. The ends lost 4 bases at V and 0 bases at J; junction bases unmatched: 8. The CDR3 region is CAWTRPGTANTGELFF. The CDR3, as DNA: TGTGCCTGGACTCGACCCGGGACAGCGAACACCGGGGAGCTGTTTTTT.

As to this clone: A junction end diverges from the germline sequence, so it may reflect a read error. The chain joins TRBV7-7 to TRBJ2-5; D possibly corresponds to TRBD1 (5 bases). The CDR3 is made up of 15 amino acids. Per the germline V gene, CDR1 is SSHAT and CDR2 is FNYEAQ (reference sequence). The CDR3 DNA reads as TGTGCTAGCAGCTTAGGTTCAGGGTTTCAAGAGACCCAGTACTTC. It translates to CASSLGSGFQETQYF. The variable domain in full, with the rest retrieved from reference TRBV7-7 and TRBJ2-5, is GAGVSQSPRYKVTKRGQDVTLRCDPISSHATLYWYQQALGQGPEFLTYFNYEAQPDKSGLPSDRFSAERPEGSISTLTIQRTEQRDSAMYRCASSLGSGFQETQYFGPGTRLLVL.

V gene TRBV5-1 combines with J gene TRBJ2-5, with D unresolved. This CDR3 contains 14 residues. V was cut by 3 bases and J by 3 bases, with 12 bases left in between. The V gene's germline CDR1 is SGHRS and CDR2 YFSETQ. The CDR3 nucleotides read TGCGCCAGCAGCTCAGGCAGCATAAAAGAGACCCAGTACTTC. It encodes CASSSGSIKETQYF. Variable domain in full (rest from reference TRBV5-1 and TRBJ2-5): KAGVTQTPRYLIKTRGQQVTLSCSPISGHRSVSWYQQTPGQGLQFLFEYFSETQRNKGNFPGRFSGRQFSNSRSEMNVSTLELGDSALYLCASSSGSIKETQYFGPGTRLLVL.

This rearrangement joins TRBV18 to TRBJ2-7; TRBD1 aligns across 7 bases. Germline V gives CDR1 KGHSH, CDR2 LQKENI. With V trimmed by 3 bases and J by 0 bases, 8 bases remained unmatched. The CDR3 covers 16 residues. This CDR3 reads CASSPGRQGSSYEQYF. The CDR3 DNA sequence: TGTGCCAGCTCACCGGGTCGACAGGGTAGCTCCTACGAGCAGTACTTC.

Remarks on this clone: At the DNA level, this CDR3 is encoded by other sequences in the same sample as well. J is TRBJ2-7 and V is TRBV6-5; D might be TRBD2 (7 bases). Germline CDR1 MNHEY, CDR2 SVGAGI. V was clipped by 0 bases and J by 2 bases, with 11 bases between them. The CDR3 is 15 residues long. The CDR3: CASSYSGGGTYEQYF. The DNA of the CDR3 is TGTGCCAGCAGTTACTCGGGGGGGGGCACCTACGAGCAGTACTTC.

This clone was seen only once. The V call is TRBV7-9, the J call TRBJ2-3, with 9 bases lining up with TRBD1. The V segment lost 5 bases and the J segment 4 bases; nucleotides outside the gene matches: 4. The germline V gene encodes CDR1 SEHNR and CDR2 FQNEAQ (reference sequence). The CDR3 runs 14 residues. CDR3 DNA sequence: TGTGCCAGCAGCACGGGACAGGGCCCAGATACGCAGTATTTT. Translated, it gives CASSTGQGPDTQYF.